This TCR beta chain was observed in a study of PD-1 blockade in classical Hodgkin lymphoma. Measured with immunoSEQ multiplex PCR; TCRdb has only the in-frame clones, and not every one. The sample lists approximately 98,000 clones, around 89% occurring once. Every patient had relapsed following autologous stem cell transplantation, and cohorts differed in brentuximab vedotin exposure. V lost 0 bases, J lost 6 bases, and 17 bases lay in between. The CDR3 runs 16 residues. CDR1 LGHNA and CDR2 YSLEER come from the germline V gene. This clonotype was obtained from a human donor with classical Hodgkin lymphoma. The chain joins TRBV4-3 to TRBJ1-2; no definite D call. The material sequenced was peripheral blood mononuclear cells (PBMCs), taken before the second cycle of nivolumab. As DNA, the CDR3 is TGCGCCAGCAGCCAAGAGGGGTGGCAGCGGGTTCATGGCTACACCTTC. This codes for CASSQEGWQRVHGYTF.